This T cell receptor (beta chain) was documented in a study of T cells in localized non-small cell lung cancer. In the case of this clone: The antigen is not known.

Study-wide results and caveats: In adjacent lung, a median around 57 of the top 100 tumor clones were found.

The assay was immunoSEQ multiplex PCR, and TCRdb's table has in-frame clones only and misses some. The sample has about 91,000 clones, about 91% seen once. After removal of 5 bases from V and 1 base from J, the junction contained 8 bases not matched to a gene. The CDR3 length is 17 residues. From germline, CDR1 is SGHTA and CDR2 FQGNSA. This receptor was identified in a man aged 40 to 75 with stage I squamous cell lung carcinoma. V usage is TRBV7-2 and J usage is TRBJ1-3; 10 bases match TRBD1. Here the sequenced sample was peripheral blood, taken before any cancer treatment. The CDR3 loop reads CASSPLRDRGSGNTIYF. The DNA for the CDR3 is TGTGCCAGCAGCCCCCTTAGGGACAGGGGTTCTGGAAACACCATATATTTT.